A single T cell receptor (beta chain) is shown here with its context. This sample was included in a study of T-cell reconstitution after alpha-beta-depleted transplantation in children. The CDR3 spans 16 residues. The J segment lost 3 bases and the V segment lost 3 bases, leaving 9 bases of the junction unmatched. Germline V gene data show CDR1 as WSHSY and CDR2 as SAAADI. TCRbeta library construction was performed incorporating unique molecular identifiers. TCRdb redid the calling of the PCR reads with MiXCR, one entry per CDR3 protein. The sample consists of roughly 300,000 distinct CDR3 sequences, almost 10% of them appearing once.

The clonotype originates from a human donor who donated a stem cell graft to a child with SCID. The V gene is TRBV10-2, the J gene TRBJ2-7, with 9 bases fitting TRBD2. Sequencing was performed on PBMCs from the stem cell graft donor, taken from the stem cell graft. This CDR3 reads CASSEISGGTNYEQYF. In nucleotides, the CDR3 is TGCGCCAGCAGTGAAATAAGCGGGGGGACTAACTACGAGCAGTACTTC.